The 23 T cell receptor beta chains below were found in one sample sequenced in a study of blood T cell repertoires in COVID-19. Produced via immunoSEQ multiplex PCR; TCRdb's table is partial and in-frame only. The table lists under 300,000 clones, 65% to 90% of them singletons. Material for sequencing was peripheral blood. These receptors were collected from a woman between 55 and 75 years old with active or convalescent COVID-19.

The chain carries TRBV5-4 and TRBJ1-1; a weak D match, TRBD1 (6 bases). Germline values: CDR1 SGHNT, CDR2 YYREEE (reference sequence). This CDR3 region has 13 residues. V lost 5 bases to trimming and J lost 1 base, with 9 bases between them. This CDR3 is CASRLQGNTEAFF. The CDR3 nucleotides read TGTGCCAGCAGACTACAGGGGAACACTGAAGCTTTCTTT.

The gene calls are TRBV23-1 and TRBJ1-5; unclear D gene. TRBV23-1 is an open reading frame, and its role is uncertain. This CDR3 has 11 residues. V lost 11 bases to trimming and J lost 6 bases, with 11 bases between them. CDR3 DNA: TGCGCCGGAGACCTTCGTCAGCCCCAGCATTTT. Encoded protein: CAGDLRQPQHF.

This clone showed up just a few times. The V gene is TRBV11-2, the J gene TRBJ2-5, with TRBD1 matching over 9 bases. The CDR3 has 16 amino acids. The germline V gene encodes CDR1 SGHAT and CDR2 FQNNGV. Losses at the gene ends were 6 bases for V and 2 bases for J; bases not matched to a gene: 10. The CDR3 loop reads CASRAAGTGLQETQYF. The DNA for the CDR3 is TGTGCCAGCAGGGCCGCCGGGACAGGGTTACAAGAGACCCAGTACTTC.

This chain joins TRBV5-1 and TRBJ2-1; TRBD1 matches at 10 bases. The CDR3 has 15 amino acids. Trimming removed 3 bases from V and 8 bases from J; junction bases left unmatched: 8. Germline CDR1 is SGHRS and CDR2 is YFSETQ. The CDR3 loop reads CASSSRDRGNDEQFF. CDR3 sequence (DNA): TGCGCCAGCAGCTCCCGGGACAGGGGAAACGATGAGCAGTTCTTC.

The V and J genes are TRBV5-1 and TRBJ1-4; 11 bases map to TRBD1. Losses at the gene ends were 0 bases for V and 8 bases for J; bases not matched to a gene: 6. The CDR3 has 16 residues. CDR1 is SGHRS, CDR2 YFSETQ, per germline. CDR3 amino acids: CASSLGTGGGKEKLFF. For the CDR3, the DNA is TGCGCCAGCAGCTTGGGGACAGGGGGCGGGAAGGAAAAACTGTTTTTT.

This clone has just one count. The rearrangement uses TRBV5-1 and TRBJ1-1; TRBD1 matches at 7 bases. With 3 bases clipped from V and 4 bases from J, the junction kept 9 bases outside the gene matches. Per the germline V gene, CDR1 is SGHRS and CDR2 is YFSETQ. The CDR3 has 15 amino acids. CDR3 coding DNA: TGCGCCAGCAGCTCACTAGGGGGCGATGGCACTGAAGCTTTCTTT. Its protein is CASSSLGGDGTEAFF.

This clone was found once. The CDR3 loop is CASSSTSRTAPIYNEQFF. CDR3 bases: TGTGCCAGCAGCTCCACCTCTCGGACAGCCCCGATTTACAATGAGCAGTTCTTC. J is TRBJ2-1 and V is TRBV7-3; tentatively, D is TRBD1 (6 bases). Germline assignment: CDR1 SGHTA and CDR2 FQGTGA. V lost 4 bases and J lost 4, with 23 bases in between. The CDR3 has 18 amino acids.

The CDR3: CASSFAGNYEQYF. CDR3 coding DNA: TGTGCCAGCAGCTTTGCAGGAAACTACGAGCAGTACTTC. The V gene is TRBV7-9, the J gene TRBJ2-7; D not certain. Trimming removed 3 bases at V and 3 bases at J, with 9 bases between. Germline V gives CDR1 SEHNR, CDR2 FQNEAQ (reference sequence). This CDR3 is 13 amino acids long.

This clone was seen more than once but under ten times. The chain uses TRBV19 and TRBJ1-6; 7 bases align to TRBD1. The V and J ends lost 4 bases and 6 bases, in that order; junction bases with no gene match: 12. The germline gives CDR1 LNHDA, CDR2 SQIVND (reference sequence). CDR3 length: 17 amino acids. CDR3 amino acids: CASSKTTGIALNSPLHF. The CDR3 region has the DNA TGTGCCAGTAGTAAAACGACAGGGATCGCCCTTAATTCACCCCTCCACTTT.

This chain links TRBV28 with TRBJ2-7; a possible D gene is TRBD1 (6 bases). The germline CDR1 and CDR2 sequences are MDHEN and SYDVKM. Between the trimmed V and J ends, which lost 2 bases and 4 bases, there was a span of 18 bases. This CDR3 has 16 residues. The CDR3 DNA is TGTGCCAGCAGTTTAGTCAGGGGTTCCCCTAAGTACGAGCAGTACTTC. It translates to CASSLVRGSPKYEQYF.

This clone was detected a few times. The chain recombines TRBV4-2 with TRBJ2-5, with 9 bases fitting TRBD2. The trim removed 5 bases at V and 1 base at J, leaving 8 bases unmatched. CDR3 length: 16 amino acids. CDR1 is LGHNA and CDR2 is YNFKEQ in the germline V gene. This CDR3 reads CASSVSSRGGQETQYF. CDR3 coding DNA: TGTGCCAGCAGCGTGTCGTCGCGGGGGGGCCAAGAGACCCAGTACTTC.

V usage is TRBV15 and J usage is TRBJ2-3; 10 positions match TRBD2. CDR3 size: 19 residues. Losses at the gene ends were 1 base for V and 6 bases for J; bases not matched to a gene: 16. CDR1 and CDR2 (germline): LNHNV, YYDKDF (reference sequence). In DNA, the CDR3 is TGTGCCACCAGCAGAGGCCTGGCTCTTCAGCGGGGGGGTGTGGATACGCAGTATTTT. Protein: CATSRGLALQRGGVDTQYF.

CDR3 DNA sequence: TGTGCCAGCAGCCCCTACGGGACTAGACCCCGAGATACGCAGTATTTT. It codes for CASSPYGTRPRDTQYF. The chain couples TRBV25-1 to TRBJ2-3; 8 bases are a match to TRBD2. Germline V gene lookup returns CDR1 MGHDK and CDR2 SYGVNS. The CDR3 has 16 amino acids. With V trimmed by 6 bases and J by 5 bases, 13 bases remained unmatched.

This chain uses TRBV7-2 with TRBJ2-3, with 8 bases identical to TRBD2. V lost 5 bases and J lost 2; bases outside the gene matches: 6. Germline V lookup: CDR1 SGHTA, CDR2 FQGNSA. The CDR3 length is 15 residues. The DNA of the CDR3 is TGTGCCAGCAGCAAGAGCGGGGGTTTCACAGATACGCAGTATTTT. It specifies CASSKSGGFTDTQYF.

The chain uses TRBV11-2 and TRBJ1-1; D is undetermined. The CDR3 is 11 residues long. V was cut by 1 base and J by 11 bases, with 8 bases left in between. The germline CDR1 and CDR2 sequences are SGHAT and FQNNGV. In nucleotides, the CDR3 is TGTGCCAGCAGCTTAGGAGGGCGGGCTTTCTTT. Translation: CASSLGGRAFF.

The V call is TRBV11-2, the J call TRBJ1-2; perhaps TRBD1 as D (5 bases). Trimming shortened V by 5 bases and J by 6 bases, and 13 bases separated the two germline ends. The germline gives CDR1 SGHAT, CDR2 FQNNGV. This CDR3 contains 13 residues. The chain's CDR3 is CASSPGRGDGYTF. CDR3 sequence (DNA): TGTGCCAGCAGCCCGGGGCGGGGGGATGGCTACACCTTC.

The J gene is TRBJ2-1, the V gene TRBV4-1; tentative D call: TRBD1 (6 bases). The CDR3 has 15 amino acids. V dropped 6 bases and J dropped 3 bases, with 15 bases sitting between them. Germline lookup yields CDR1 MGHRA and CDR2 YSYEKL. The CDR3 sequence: CASRTEGERYNEQFF. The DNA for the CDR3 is TGCGCCAGCAGGACCGAGGGGGAACGCTACAATGAGCAGTTCTTC.

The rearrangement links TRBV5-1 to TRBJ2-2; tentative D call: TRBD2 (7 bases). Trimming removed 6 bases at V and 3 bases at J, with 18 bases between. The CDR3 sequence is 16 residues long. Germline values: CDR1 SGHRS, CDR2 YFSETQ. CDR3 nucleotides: TGCGCCAGCACACTCGGTTGGGGGGGCGACACCGGGGAGCTGTTTTTT. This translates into CASTLGWGGDTGELFF.

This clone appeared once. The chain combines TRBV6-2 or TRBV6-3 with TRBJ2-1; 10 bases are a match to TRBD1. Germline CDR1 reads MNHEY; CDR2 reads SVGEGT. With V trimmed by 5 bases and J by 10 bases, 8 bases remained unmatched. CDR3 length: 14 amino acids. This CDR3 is CASSQRTGGREQFF. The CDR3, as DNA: TGTGCCAGCAGTCAACGGACAGGGGGTAGGGAGCAGTTCTTC.

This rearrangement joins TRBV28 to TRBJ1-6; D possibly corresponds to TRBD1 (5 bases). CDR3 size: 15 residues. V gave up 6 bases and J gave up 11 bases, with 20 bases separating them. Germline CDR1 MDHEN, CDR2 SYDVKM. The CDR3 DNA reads TGTGCCAGCAGCCAAACTGGGGCGGGGGTAACACCCCTCCACTTT. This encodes CASSQTGAGVTPLHF. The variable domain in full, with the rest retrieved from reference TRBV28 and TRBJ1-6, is DVKVTQSSRYLVKRTGEKVFLECVQDMDHENMFWYRQDPGLGLRLIYFSYDVKMKEKGDIPEGYSVSREKKERFSLILESASTNQTSMYLCASSQTGAGVTPLHFGNGTRLTVT.

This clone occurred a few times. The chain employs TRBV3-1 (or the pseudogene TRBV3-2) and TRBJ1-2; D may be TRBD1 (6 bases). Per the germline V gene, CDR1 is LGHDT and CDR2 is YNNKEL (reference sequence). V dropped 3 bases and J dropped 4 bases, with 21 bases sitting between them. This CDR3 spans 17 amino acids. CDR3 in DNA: TGTGCCAGCAGCCACTCGGACAGTCTCCAATTGGCCTATGGCTACACCTTC. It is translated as CASSHSDSLQLAYGYTF.

In DNA, the CDR3 is TGTGCCTGGAGTTCCTCGGGTCCGCTAAAAGCTTTCTTT. This sequence encodes CAWSSSGPLKAFF. The chain employs TRBV30 and TRBJ1-1, with unresolved D. Germline V lookup: CDR1 GTSNPN, CDR2 SVGIG (reference sequence). The length of the CDR3 is 13 residues. V was cut by 2 bases and J by 9 bases, with 16 bases left in between.

CDR3 residues: CASSVGGGSPDTQYF. The DNA for the CDR3 is TGTGCCAGCAGCGTGGGGGGGGGCTCCCCAGATACGCAGTATTTT. This chain joins TRBV9 and TRBJ2-3; D is perhaps TRBD2 (7 bases). The CDR3 covers 15 residues. Germline CDR1 SGDLS, CDR2 YYNGEE. The germline V and J ends were trimmed by 2 bases and 4 bases, with 14 bases remaining between them.